The 16 T cell receptor beta chains listed next were all sequenced from one sample in a study of blood T cell repertoires in COVID-19. Sequenced by immunoSEQ multiplex PCR; TCRdb stores in-frame clones only, minus some. Of fewer than 70,000 clones in the sample, about nine tenths were seen once. The sample was peripheral blood. The receptors were sampled from a woman in her 70s with active COVID-19.

The chain uses TRBV19 and TRBJ1-2, with 11 positions matching TRBD1. Losses at the gene ends were 4 bases for V and 8 bases for J; bases not matched to a gene: 12. The CDR3 contains 16 residues. CDR1 is LNHDA, CDR2 SQIVND, per germline (reference sequence). The CDR3 DNA sequence: TGTGCCAGTAGTACGGGACAGGGGGAGCCTCGGTCGGGCTACACCTTC. Translation: CASSTGQGEPRSGYTF.

This clone was recorded a few times. This chain uses TRBV30 with TRBJ2-2; no clear D. CDR1 and CDR2 from the germline V gene are GTSNPN and SVGIG (reference sequence). The V end was cut by 3 bases, the J end by 3 bases, with 14 bases between. The CDR3 has 15 amino acids. CDR3 in amino acids: CAWRPRILYTGELFF. DNA of the CDR3: TGTGCCTGGAGACCGCGGATCCTTTACACCGGGGAGCTGTTTTTT.

The chain combines TRBV18 with TRBJ1-2; 9 bases agree with TRBD1. CDR1 KGHSH and CDR2 LQKENI come from the germline V gene. This CDR3 has 19 residues. Trimming removed 4 bases from V and 1 base from J; junction bases left unmatched: 16. CDR3 nucleotides: TGTGCCAGCTCACTGGGGATAACAGGGGGCTCCGCAAGTAACTATGGCTACACCTTC. Protein: CASSLGITGGSASNYGYTF.

The J gene is TRBJ1-1, the V gene TRBV11-3; D perhaps matches TRBD1 (6 bases). The CDR3 runs to 14 residues. CDR1 and CDR2 (germline): SGHNT, YENEEA. V dropped 2 bases and J dropped 2 bases, with 9 bases sitting between them. The CDR3 DNA is TGTGCCAGCAGCTTATCAGGGGAAAACACTGAAGCTTTCTTT. Translated: CASSLSGENTEAFF.

The chain carries TRBV15 and TRBJ1-1; tentative D call: TRBD1 (5 bases). Trimming left V 1 base short and J 5 bases short, with 8 bases between. The CDR3 is made up of 13 amino acids. From germline, CDR1 is LNHNV and CDR2 YYDKDF (reference sequence). Here the CDR3 DNA reads TGTGCCACCAGCAGAGTTTCAGGGACTGAAGCTTTCTTT. Translating gives CATSRVSGTEAFF.

The chain recombines TRBV6-6 with TRBJ1-1, with D possibly being TRBD1 (6 bases). Deletions cut 7 bases from V and 5 bases from J, with 14 bases between. Germline CDR1 MNHNY, CDR2 SVGAGI (reference sequence). CDR3 size: 13 residues. DNA of the CDR3: TGTGCCAGCAACAGGGCGGTAGGAACTGAAGCTTTCTTT. Its translation is CASNRAVGTEAFF.

The chain has TRBV10-3 and TRBJ2-7, with 7 bases that match TRBD1. Germline loops: CDR1 ENHRY, CDR2 SYGVKD. With V trimmed by 10 bases and J by 4 bases, 10 bases remained unmatched. The CDR3 has 13 residues. The chain's CDR3 is CATPETGKYEQYF. For the CDR3, the DNA is TGTGCCACCCCGGAGACAGGGAAATACGAGCAGTACTTC.

J is TRBJ2-3 and V is TRBV10-3, with no clear D. There are 13 residues in the CDR3. Trimming shortened V by 3 bases and J by 10 bases, and 14 bases separated the two germline ends. Germline loops: CDR1 ENHRY, CDR2 SYGVKD. This CDR3 is CAISERGHDPQYF. CDR3 nucleotides: TGTGCCATCAGTGAAAGAGGCCACGATCCGCAGTATTTT.

The chain employs TRBV20-1 and TRBJ2-3; no clear D gene. There are 11 residues in the CDR3. Germline values: CDR1 DFQATT, CDR2 SNEGSKA (reference sequence). The ends were cut back, 7 bases at V and 9 bases at J, with 14 bases in the middle. DNA of the CDR3: TGCAGTGGAAAGCGAGAAAAGACGCAGTATTTT. It encodes CSGKREKTQYF.

The CDR3, as DNA: TGCGCCAGCAGCTTGGGCGGGGGGGTCTACAATGAGCAGTTCTTC. The encoded protein is CASSLGGGVYNEQFF. The chain couples TRBV5-1 to TRBJ2-1, with 9 bases lining up with TRBD2. The length of the CDR3 is 15 residues. Looked up from germline, CDR1 is SGHRS and CDR2 is YFSETQ. Trimming at V came to 0 bases and at J to 3 bases, leaving 1 base not matched to a gene.

The chain has TRBV28 and TRBJ2-3; D is uncertain. Germline lookup yields CDR1 MDHEN and CDR2 SYDVKM. V dropped 1 base and J dropped 7 bases, with 3 bases sitting between them. CDR3 length: 11 amino acids. This chain's CDR3 is CASSLSYTQYF. For the CDR3, the DNA is TGTGCCAGCAGTTTATCCTATACGCAGTATTTT. The whole variable domain, remainder taken from reference TRBV28 and TRBJ2-3, is DVKVTQSSRYLVKRTGEKVFLECVQDMDHENMFWYRQDPGLGLRLIYFSYDVKMKEKGDIPEGYSVSREKKERFSLILESASTNQTSMYLCASSLSYTQYFGPGTRLTVL.

This chain links TRBV19 with TRBJ2-5; D perhaps matches TRBD2 (6 bases). The CDR3 length is 18 residues. The germline CDR1 and CDR2 sequences are LNHDA and SQIVND (reference sequence). Trimming took off 3 bases at V and 6 bases at J, with 26 bases between the two ends. The CDR3 bases are TGTGCCAGTAGTATTATCAGGGTAGCGGAGCACTTTAACAAGACCCAGTACTTC. This encodes CASSIIRVAEHFNKTQYF.

The genes are TRBV30 and TRBJ2-7; no clear D gene. The V end lost 0 bases, the J end lost 0 bases, and 6 bases lay between the germline ends. Germline loops: CDR1 GTSNPN, CDR2 SVGIG (reference sequence). There are 13 residues in the CDR3. This chain's CDR3 is CAWSVQHSYEQYF. CDR3 in DNA: TGTGCCTGGAGTGTACAACACTCCTACGAGCAGTACTTC. The variable domain in full, completed from reference TRBV30 and TRBJ2-7, reads SQTIHQWPATLVQPVGSPLSLECTVEGTSNPNLYWYRQAAGRGLQLLFYSVGIGQISSEVPQNLSASRPQDRQFILSSKKLLLSDSGFYLCAWSVQHSYEQYFGPGTRLTVT.

The V gene is TRBV30, the J gene TRBJ1-2; weak D call: TRBD1 (5 bases). Germline CDR1 GTSNPN, CDR2 SVGIG (reference sequence). Trimming removed 2 bases at V and 2 bases at J, with 12 bases between. This CDR3 has 14 amino acids. CDR3 DNA: TGTGCCTGGAGTAAACCACAGGAAAACTATGGCTACACCTTC. It translates to CAWSKPQENYGYTF.

This clone turned up a few times. The V call is TRBV7-9, the J call TRBJ1-1; possible D gene TRBD1, 5 bases. The V end lost 0 bases, the J end lost 4 bases, and 18 bases lay between the germline ends. Germline V gene lookup returns CDR1 SEHNR and CDR2 FQNEAQ (reference sequence). The CDR3 totals 17 residues. The chain's CDR3 is CASSLARGPEALTEAFF. In DNA, the CDR3 is TGTGCCAGCAGCTTAGCGCGGGGCCCCGAGGCCCTCACTGAAGCTTTCTTT.

This clone was seen just once. The CDR3 here is CASSLVRTSGRIPSEQYF. In DNA form, the CDR3 reads TGCGCCAGCAGCTTGGTGAGGACTAGCGGGAGAATACCCTCCGAGCAGTACTTC. The gene calls are TRBV5-1 and TRBJ2-7, with 13 bases fitting TRBD2. The V gene end was trimmed by 0 bases and the J gene end by 6 bases; junction bases not matched to a gene: 12. The CDR3 has 18 residues. Germline V gene data show CDR1 as SGHRS and CDR2 as YFSETQ.